The present TCR beta chain was sequenced within a study of control samples from healthy donors and cancer patients. The CDR3 is 13 residues long. CDR1 and CDR2 from the germline V gene are SGHRS and YFSETQ. V was shortened by 3 bases and J by 5 bases, with 12 bases between the two germline ends. Some clones are missing from TCRdb's copy, which holds only in-frame ones; the method was immunoSEQ multiplex PCR. The listing contains some 190,000 clones. The chain is built from TRBV5-1 and TRBJ2-7; D might be TRBD1 or TRBD2, each matching 5 bases. Sequenced material: blood. This TCR came from a woman aged 25 to 39 in good health. CDR3 in DNA: TGCGCCAGCAGCTCGGGACGGACGAACGAGCAGTACTTC. Its translation: CASSSGRTNEQYF. Complete variable domain (other parts from reference TRBV5-1 and TRBJ2-7): KAGVTQTPRYLIKTRGQQVTLSCSPISGHRSVSWYQQTPGQGLQFLFEYFSETQRNKGNFPGRFSGRQFSNSRSEMNVSTLELGDSALYLCASSSGRTNEQYFGPGTRLTVT.